Listed below are T cell receptor beta chains from one sample, sequenced in a study of T cells in Graves' hyperthyroidism and ophthalmopathy. From the multiplex PCR reads, TCRdb called clonotypes with MiXCR, one entry per CDR3 protein. The data hold approximately 600,000 distinct CDR3 sequences, with around 15% observed a single time. Sample: blood. These receptors all stem from a woman between 40 and 55 years old with Graves' ophthalmopathy. Each CDR3 is given with its conserved first and last residue. Fields, in order: clone size, D gene, J gene, V gene, CDR3 DNA, CDR3 protein. A D gene is named only where the DNA matches it firmly. Clone size is given for some rows only: seen once, a few or many times, or a class if the clone is expanded.

abundance: .; d_gene: .; j_gene: TRBJ2-7; v_gene: TRBV29-1; CDR3nt: TGCAGCGTTCACGTGGGACTCGGCGAGCAGTACTTC; CDR3aa: CSVHVGLGEQYF
abundance: many; d_gene: TRBD1; j_gene: TRBJ2-2; v_gene: TRBV7-2; CDR3nt: TGTGCCAGCAGCTCCGGACAGGCCAGCACCGGGGAGCTGTTTTTT; CDR3aa: CASSSGQASTGELFF
abundance: few; d_gene: .; j_gene: TRBJ1-2; v_gene: TRBV29-1; CDR3nt: TGCAGCGTTGACGATTTTGGCTACACCTTC; CDR3aa: CSVDDFGYTF
abundance: many; d_gene: .; j_gene: TRBJ1-5; v_gene: TRBV12-3/TRBV12-4; CDR3nt: TGTGCCAGCAGTTTTCAGAATCGGCCCCAGCATTTT; CDR3aa: CASSFQNRPQHF
abundance: once; d_gene: .; j_gene: TRBJ2-2; v_gene: TRBV20-1; CDR3nt: TGCAGTGCTACTCAGACCCGGATCGGGGAGCTGTTTTTT; CDR3aa: CSATQTRIGELFF
abundance: many; d_gene: .; j_gene: TRBJ2-2; v_gene: TRBV12-3/TRBV12-4; CDR3nt: TGTGCCAGCAGTCCTTCAGACGCCGGGGAGCTGTTTTTT; CDR3aa: CASSPSDAGELFF
abundance: many; d_gene: .; j_gene: TRBJ2-4; v_gene: TRBV15; CDR3nt: TGTGCCACCAGCAGAGTGGGCGGAAACATTCAGTACTTC; CDR3aa: CATSRVGGNIQYF
abundance: many; d_gene: .; j_gene: TRBJ2-7; v_gene: TRBV6-2/TRBV6-3; CDR3nt: TGTGCCAGCAGCTCCCTTTACCCGACCAACGAGCAGTACTTC; CDR3aa: CASSSLYPTNEQYF
abundance: many; d_gene: TRBD2; j_gene: TRBJ2-2; v_gene: TRBV19; CDR3nt: TGTGCCAGTAACCCTAGCGGGAGGGGAAACACCGGGGAGCTGTTTTTT; CDR3aa: CASNPSGRGNTGELFF
abundance: many; d_gene: TRBD1; j_gene: TRBJ1-1; v_gene: TRBV18; CDR3nt: TGTGCCAGCTCACGCGACGTGGGACAGGGGGATACTGAAGCTTTCTTT; CDR3aa: CASSRDVGQGDTEAFF
abundance: many; d_gene: TRBD1; j_gene: TRBJ1-2; v_gene: TRBV6-2/TRBV6-3; CDR3nt: TGTGCCAGCGGACCGTACCAACAGGGGGCGAAAATACTCTACACCTTC; CDR3aa: CASGPYQQGAKILYTF
abundance: many; d_gene: .; j_gene: TRBJ2-7; v_gene: TRBV5-1; CDR3nt: TGCGCCAGCAGCCCCACGACTGGCTACTCCTACGAGCAGTACTTC; CDR3aa: CASSPTTGYSYEQYF
abundance: many; d_gene: .; j_gene: TRBJ1-3; v_gene: TRBV6-1; CDR3nt: TGTGCCAGCAGCCCCTCAGGGGAAGGTGGAAACACCATATATTTT; CDR3aa: CASSPSGEGGNTIYF
abundance: .; d_gene: .; j_gene: TRBJ2-5; v_gene: TRBV28; CDR3nt: TGTGCCAGCAGTTTAAACAGGGGAGGGAGAGAGACCCAGTACTTC; CDR3aa: CASSLNRGGRETQYF
abundance: many; d_gene: .; j_gene: TRBJ2-7; v_gene: TRBV20-1; CDR3nt: TGCAGTGGTGGGGCCGCTCTCGAGCAGCACTTC; CDR3aa: CSGGAALEQHF
abundance: .; d_gene: TRBD2; j_gene: TRBJ2-5; v_gene: TRBV6-2/TRBV6-3; CDR3nt: TGTGCCAGCAGTTCGGAGACTAGCGGAAAAGAGACCCAGTACTTC; CDR3aa: CASSSETSGKETQYF
abundance: .; d_gene: .; j_gene: TRBJ1-1; v_gene: TRBV7-4; CDR3nt: TGTGCCAGCAGCTTAGCGGACTCCGGGGGCACTGAAGCTTTCTTT; CDR3aa: CASSLADSGGTEAFF
abundance: many; d_gene: .; j_gene: TRBJ2-4; v_gene: TRBV6-2/TRBV6-3; CDR3nt: TGTGCCAGCAGCCTCGGGATAGAGGGGAACATTCAGTACTTC; CDR3aa: CASSLGIEGNIQYF
abundance: few; d_gene: .; j_gene: TRBJ1-2; v_gene: TRBV29-1; CDR3nt: TGCAGCGTTGAATTGCGGGACAAGAGTAACTATGGCTACACCTTC; CDR3aa: CSVELRDKSNYGYTF
abundance: many; d_gene: .; j_gene: TRBJ2-7; v_gene: TRBV7-3; CDR3nt: TGTGCCAGCAGCTTAAGTGCGGGCCCCTCCTACGAGCAGTACTTC; CDR3aa: CASSLSAGPSYEQYF
abundance: many; d_gene: .; j_gene: TRBJ1-2; v_gene: TRBV7-2; CDR3nt: TGTGCCAGCAGCTTATTGGGGGTCGGCTACACCTTC; CDR3aa: CASSLLGVGYTF
abundance: many; d_gene: TRBD2; j_gene: TRBJ2-7; v_gene: TRBV27; CDR3nt: TGTGCCAGCAGTCACGGGGGGAGCTCCTACGAGCAGTACTTC; CDR3aa: CASSHGGSSYEQYF
abundance: .; d_gene: .; j_gene: TRBJ2-7; v_gene: TRBV6-1; CDR3nt: TGTGCCAGCAGCCCCACGGGGGCCTCTTCCTACGAGCAGTACTTC; CDR3aa: CASSPTGASSYEQYF
abundance: many; d_gene: TRBD2; j_gene: TRBJ2-7; v_gene: TRBV12-3/TRBV12-4; CDR3nt: TGTGCCAGCAGCTACGGACTAGCGGGAGGGCCGTATCGCCTCGAGCAGTACTTC; CDR3aa: CASSYGLAGGPYRLEQYF
abundance: many; d_gene: .; j_gene: TRBJ1-1; v_gene: TRBV6-5; CDR3nt: TGTGCCAGCAAAGGGGTGATCCCGACTTTGAACACTGAAGCTTTCTTT; CDR3aa: CASKGVIPTLNTEAFF
abundance: many; d_gene: .; j_gene: TRBJ2-5; v_gene: TRBV12-3/TRBV12-4; CDR3nt: TGTGCCAGCAGTTTAGCATCGGGAGCGGTACAACCAGAGACCCAGTACTTC; CDR3aa: CASSLASGAVQPETQYF
abundance: few; d_gene: .; j_gene: TRBJ1-2; v_gene: TRBV6-2/TRBV6-3; CDR3nt: TGTGCCAGCAGTCAGGGGATAGATGGCTACACCTTC; CDR3aa: CASSQGIDGYTF
abundance: many; d_gene: .; j_gene: TRBJ2-7; v_gene: TRBV7-8; CDR3nt: TGTGCCAGCAGTTCGCGGGTGACCAATCTGGGGCAGTACTTC; CDR3aa: CASSSRVTNLGQYF
abundance: .; d_gene: TRBD2; j_gene: TRBJ2-7; v_gene: TRBV6-1; CDR3nt: TGTGCCAGCACCAAAACGACTAGCGGGAGCTACGAGCAGTACTTC; CDR3aa: CASTKTTSGSYEQYF
abundance: .; d_gene: TRBD2; j_gene: TRBJ2-5; v_gene: TRBV29-1; CDR3nt: TGCAGCGTTGAAGCTCCCAGCGGGATGGCCCAGTACTTC; CDR3aa: CSVEAPSGMAQYF
abundance: many; d_gene: .; j_gene: TRBJ2-7; v_gene: TRBV7-3; CDR3nt: TGTGCCAGCAGCTTACTGGGAGCCACGCTCGATCCGCAGTACTTC; CDR3aa: CASSLLGATLDPQYF
abundance: many; d_gene: .; j_gene: TRBJ2-7; v_gene: TRBV20-1; CDR3nt: TGCAGTGCCAAGAGCTCCTACGAGCAGTACTTC; CDR3aa: CSAKSSYEQYF
abundance: many; d_gene: .; j_gene: TRBJ1-1; v_gene: TRBV11-2; CDR3nt: TGTGCCAGCAGCGCCCAGTGGCTGAACACTGAAGCTTTCTTT; CDR3aa: CASSAQWLNTEAFF